This T cell receptor (beta chain) was identified in a study of cytotoxic CD8 clonotypes in ibrutinib-treated CLL. Profiled with immunoSEQ multiplex PCR; TCRdb holds only in-frame clones, not every one. The sample contains hundreds of thousands of clones, about 61% of which appear only once. Library input was around 2 micrograms of DNA from cryopreserved PBMCs. The junction had 4 bases not matched to a gene; V was cut back by 1 base and J by 5 bases. CDR3 size: 15 residues. Germline CDR1 and CDR2: KGHSH and LQKENI. Sequencing used PBMCs, obtained after 36 months of ibrutinib treatment. The V call is TRBV18, the J call TRBJ2-1, with TRBD2 matching 8 bases. The TCR sequence derives from a human donor with chronic lymphocytic leukemia. CDR3 nucleotide sequence: TGTGCCAGCTCACCACGACTAGCGCTACACAATGAGCAGTTCTTC. Protein product: CASSPRLALHNEQFF.